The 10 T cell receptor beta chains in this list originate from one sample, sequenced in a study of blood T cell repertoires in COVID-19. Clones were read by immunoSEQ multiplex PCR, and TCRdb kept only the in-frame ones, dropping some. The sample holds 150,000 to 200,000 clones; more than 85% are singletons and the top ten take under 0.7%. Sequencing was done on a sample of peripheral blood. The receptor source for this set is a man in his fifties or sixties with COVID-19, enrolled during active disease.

DNA for the CDR3: TGCGCCAGCAGCCCCCGGTCGGGGGACGCCGCGCCGGAGACCCAGTACTTC. As protein: CASSPRSGDAAPETQYF. The V call is TRBV5-1, the J call TRBJ2-5, with a weak D call TRBD2 (6 bases). Trimming stripped 4 bases from V and 5 bases from J, with 24 bases between. The CDR3 runs to 17 residues. Germline V lookup: CDR1 SGHRS, CDR2 YFSETQ.

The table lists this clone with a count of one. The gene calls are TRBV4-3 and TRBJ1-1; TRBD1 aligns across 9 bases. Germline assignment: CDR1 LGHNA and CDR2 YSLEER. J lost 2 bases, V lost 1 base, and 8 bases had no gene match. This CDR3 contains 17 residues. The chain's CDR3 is CASSQVGTGRLNTEAFF. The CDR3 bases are TGCGCCAGCAGCCAAGTCGGGACAGGGCGTCTTAACACTGAAGCTTTCTTT.

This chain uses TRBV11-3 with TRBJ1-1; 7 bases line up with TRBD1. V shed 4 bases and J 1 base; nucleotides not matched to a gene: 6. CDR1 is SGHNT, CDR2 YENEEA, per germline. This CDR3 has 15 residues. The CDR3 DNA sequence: TGTGCCAGCAGCTCCCAGGGACAGCAGAACACTGAAGCTTTCTTT. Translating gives CASSSQGQQNTEAFF.

CDR3 sequence (DNA): TGTGCCAGCAGTGATGGACAGCTTCAGCCCCAGCATTTT. This encodes CASSDGQLQPQHF. This chain links TRBV2 with TRBJ1-5; the D gene is possibly TRBD1 (6 bases). V was shortened by 3 bases and J by 6 bases, with 9 bases between the two germline ends. The CDR3 contains 13 residues. Germline V gene sequence: CDR1 SNHLY, CDR2 FYNNEI.

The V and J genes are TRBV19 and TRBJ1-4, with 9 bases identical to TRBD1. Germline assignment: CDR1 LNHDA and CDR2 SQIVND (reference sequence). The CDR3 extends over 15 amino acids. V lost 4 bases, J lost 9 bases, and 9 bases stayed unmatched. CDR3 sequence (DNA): TGTGCCAGTAGTACTACCGGGACAGGGCGCAAAAAACTGTTTTTT. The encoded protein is CASSTTGTGRKKLFF.

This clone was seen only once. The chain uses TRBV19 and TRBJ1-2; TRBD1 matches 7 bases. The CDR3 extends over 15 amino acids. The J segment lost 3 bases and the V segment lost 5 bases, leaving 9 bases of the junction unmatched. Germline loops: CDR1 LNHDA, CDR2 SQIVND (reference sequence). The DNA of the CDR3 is TGTGCCAGTAGTCCCTCTTTCAGGGGGGACTATGGCTACACCTTC. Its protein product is CASSPSFRGDYGYTF.

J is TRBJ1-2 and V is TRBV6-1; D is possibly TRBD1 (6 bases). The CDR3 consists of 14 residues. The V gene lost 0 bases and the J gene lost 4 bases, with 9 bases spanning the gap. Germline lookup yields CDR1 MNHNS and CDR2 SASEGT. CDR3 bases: TGTGCCAGCAGTGAAGCGGGACAACTCTATGGCTACACCTTC. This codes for CASSEAGQLYGYTF.

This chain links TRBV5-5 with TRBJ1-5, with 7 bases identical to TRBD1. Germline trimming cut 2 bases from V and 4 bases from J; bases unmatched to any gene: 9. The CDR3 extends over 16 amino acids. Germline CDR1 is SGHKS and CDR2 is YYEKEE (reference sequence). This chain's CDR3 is CASSLEGTAANQPQHF. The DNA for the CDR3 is TGTGCCAGCAGCTTAGAGGGGACAGCCGCGAATCAGCCCCAGCATTTT.

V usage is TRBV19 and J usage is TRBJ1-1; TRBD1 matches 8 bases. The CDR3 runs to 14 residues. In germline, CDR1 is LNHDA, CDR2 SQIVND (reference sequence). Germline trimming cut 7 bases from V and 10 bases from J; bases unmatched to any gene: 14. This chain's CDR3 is CASTNSPGQARAFF. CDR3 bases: TGTGCCAGTACTAATAGCCCGGGACAGGCACGAGCTTTCTTT.

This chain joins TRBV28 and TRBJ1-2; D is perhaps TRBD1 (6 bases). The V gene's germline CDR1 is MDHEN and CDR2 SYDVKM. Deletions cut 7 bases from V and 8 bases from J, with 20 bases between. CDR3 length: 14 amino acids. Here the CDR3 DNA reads TGTGCCAGCACCAAAGGGGGAGGGATTATCGGCTACACCTTC. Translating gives CASTKGGGIIGYTF.